These 20 T cell receptor beta chains came from one sample sequenced in a study of blood T cells in healthy people across ages. With a J-beta primer mix and a sample-barcoded 5' primer, a second PCR ran about 7 to 12 cycles. One entry per CDR3 protein results from TCRdb running MiXCR on the 5' RACE reads. Of roughly 1,000,000 distinct CDR3 sequences detected, approximately 26% appear once; the ten largest clones hold about 0.8%. These data were also reused for a study on T cells of mothers and their children.

Sequenced material: blood. The source is a girl aged 2 to 10 in good health.

This clonotype appeared a few times. A read error may account for a junction end that differs from germline. The rearrangement joins TRBV7-3 to TRBJ2-6, with 9 bases that match TRBD1. The CDR3 contains 15 residues. The germline gives CDR1 SGHTA, CDR2 FQGTGA. CDR3 protein: CATGTGSSGANVPTF. CDR3 nucleotide sequence: TGTGCCACCGGGACAGGGAGCTCTGGGGCCAACGTCCCGACTTTC. Using reference TRBV7-3 and TRBJ2-6 for the parts outside the CDR3, the full variable domain is GAGVSQTPSNKVTEKGKYVELRCDPISGHTALYWYRQSLGQGPEFLIYFQGTGAADDSGLPNDRFFAVRPEGSVSTLKIQRTERGDSAVYLCATGTGSSGANVPTFGAGSRLTVL.

This chain links TRBV6-1 with TRBJ2-5; D may be TRBD2 (5 bases). The germline V gene encodes CDR1 MNHNS and CDR2 SASEGT. The CDR3 runs 16 residues. Trimming took 6 bases from V and 7 from J, leaving 24 bases between them. The CDR3 here is CASSTPTRARAGTQYF. CDR3 nucleotides: TGTGCCAGCAGCACCCCAACCCGGGCGCGTGCGGGGACCCAGTACTTC.

V and J are TRBV12-3 or TRBV12-4 and TRBJ2-7; D is tentatively TRBD1 or TRBD2 (7 bases each). The J call may be incorrect, as the DNA end agrees better with TRBJ2-5. There are 13 residues in the CDR3. CDR3 coding DNA: TGTGCCAGCAGCCCTACAGGGGAGGGGACCCAGTACTTC. Residues: CASSPTGEGTQYF.

This chain links TRBV4-3 with TRBJ2-7; D uncertain. V lost 2 bases to trimming and J lost 0 bases, with 8 bases between them. CDR1 and CDR2 (germline): LGHNA, YSLEER. The CDR3 is made up of 14 amino acids. CDR3 DNA sequence: TGCGCCAGCAGCCAACTCACCCGCTCCTACGAGCAGTACTTC. Protein product: CASSQLTRSYEQYF.

The genes are TRBV7-2 and TRBJ1-1; the match to TRBD1 covers 8 bases. This CDR3 comprises 16 residues. V gave up 5 bases and J gave up 5 bases; unmatched junction bases: 13. Germline CDR1 is SGHTA and CDR2 is FQGNSA. CDR3 sequence (DNA): TGTGCCAGCAGCCCCGGGAAGCAGGGGGCGCGAACTGAAGCTTTCTTT. As protein: CASSPGKQGARTEAFF.

The genes are TRBV24-1 and TRBJ2-3, with D tentatively TRBD2 (5 bases). Trimming stripped 0 bases from V and 5 bases from J, with 14 bases between. The CDR3 is 16 amino acids. In germline, CDR1 is KGHDR, CDR2 SFDVKD. The CDR3 DNA sequence: TGTGCCACCAGTGATTTGTCTAGCTCTCCCGGAGATACGCAGTATTTT. This translates into CATSDLSSSPGDTQYF.

This clonotype was seen only a few times. J is TRBJ1-5 and V is TRBV5-1; 12 bases align to TRBD1. V was clipped by 0 bases and J by 11 bases; unmatched bases: 3. CDR1 is SGHRS and CDR2 is YFSETQ in the germline V gene. The CDR3 runs 14 residues. The CDR3 DNA reads TGCGCCAGCAGCTTGGAGGGACAGGGGGCATCCCAGCATTTT. This translates into CASSLEGQGASQHF.

To note about this clonotype: This may be a read error: a much more frequent sequence differs by one nucleotide. The chain couples TRBV12-3 or TRBV12-4 to TRBJ1-2, with 10 bases lining up with TRBD1. CDR3 length: 14 amino acids. The CDR3 loop reads CASRTGGNDYGYPF. Here the CDR3 DNA reads TGTGCCAGCAGGACAGGGGGCAACGACTATGGCTACCCCTTC.

In nucleotides, the CDR3 is TGTGCCAGCAGTTCTCGGTTCCCCGGGGGGCAAGAGACCCAGTACTTC. Translating it yields CASSSRFPGGQETQYF. This chain connects TRBV12-3 or TRBV12-4 to TRBJ2-5; 7 bases align to TRBD2. The CDR3 contains 16 residues. The J segment lost 2 bases and the V segment lost 4 bases, leaving 10 bases of the junction unmatched.

The gene calls are TRBV21-1 and TRBJ2-5; no check of the table's D call, TRBD2, against the DNA was made. TRBV21-1 is a known pseudogene. There are 17 residues in the CDR3. CDR3 residues: CASSPPRRELYQETQYF. In DNA, the CDR3 is TGTGCCAGCAGCCCCCCCCGGAGGGAATTGTACCAAGAGACCCAGTACTTC.

This chain uses TRBV29-1 with TRBJ2-1; 8 nucleotides align to TRBD2. The CDR3 consists of 15 residues. Per germline, CDR1 SQVTM and CDR2 ANQGSEA. V dropped 4 bases and J dropped 6; count of bases not matched to a gene: 11. CDR3 residues: CSVGGGSGVTNEQFF. The CDR3 coding sequence is TGCAGCGTTGGGGGTGGTAGCGGGGTTACCAATGAGCAGTTCTTC.

This clonotype was seen a few times. The genes are TRBV3-1 and TRBJ2-2; 10 nucleotides align to TRBD2. V was pared by 5 bases and J by 8 bases, with 14 bases of the junction left unmatched. The CDR3 spans 17 residues. Per the germline V gene, CDR1 is LGHDT and CDR2 is YNNKEL (reference sequence). The DNA of the CDR3 is TGTGCCAGCAGCTGGATGCTAGCGGGGGCGACCCGGGGGGAGCTGTTTTTT. Translating gives CASSWMLAGATRGELFF. Drawing the rest from reference TRBV3-1 and TRBJ2-2, the complete variable domain is DTAVSQTPKYLVTQMGNDKSIKCEQNLGHDTMYWYKQDSKKFLKIMFSYNNKELIINETVPNRFSPKSPDKAHLNLHINSLELGDSAVYFCASSWMLAGATRGELFFGEGSRLTVL.

This chain links TRBV10-2 with TRBJ2-3; either TRBD1 or TRBD2 may fit D (5 bases each). The germline V and J ends were trimmed by 4 bases and 1 base, with 12 bases remaining between them. Germline loops: CDR1 WSHSY, CDR2 SAAADI. The CDR3 runs to 15 residues. The CDR3 DNA is TGCGCCAGCAGTGCAGACAGCGGCGGCACAGATACGCAGTATTTT. Protein sequence: CASSADSGGTDTQYF.

In this sample, this clonotype turned up a few times. The chain carries TRBV11-1 and TRBJ2-7, with 12 nucleotides matching TRBD1. CDR1 and CDR2 from the germline V gene are SGHAT and FQDESV (reference sequence). After removal of 5 bases from V and 4 bases from J, the junction contained 21 bases not matched to a gene. This CDR3 contains 20 residues. In DNA, the CDR3 is TGTGCCAGCAGCGACTATACCGGACCTTCGGGACAGGGGGCAAGGTACGAGCAGTACTTC. It translates to CASSDYTGPSGQGARYEQYF.

The sample holds a few counts of this clonotype. The V call is TRBV12-3 or TRBV12-4, the J call TRBJ2-1, with no clear D. CDR3 size: 12 residues. The V and J ends lost 7 bases and 12 bases respectively, with 16 bases between them. As DNA, the CDR3 is TGTGCCAGCAATCCAGCCCCGGATGGGCAGTTCTTC. The encoded protein is CASNPAPDGQFF.

The chain employs TRBV4-1 and TRBJ1-1; possibly TRBD1 for D (5 bases). Germline-derived CDR1 and CDR2 are MGHRA and YSYEKL. V was shortened by 0 bases and J by 4 bases, with 9 bases between the two germline ends. The CDR3 runs to 14 residues. Written as DNA, the CDR3 is TGCGCCAGCAGCCAAGACAGGGCCTTCACTGAAGCTTTCTTT. Amino acids: CASSQDRAFTEAFF.

This chain connects TRBV7-2 to TRBJ1-2, with 9 bases fitting TRBD1. Germline V CDR1 and CDR2: SGHTA, FQGNSA. Losses at the gene ends were 6 bases for V and 4 bases for J; bases not matched to a gene: 9. The CDR3 has 15 residues. CDR3 protein: CASRLGQGGSYGYTF. Written as DNA, the CDR3 is TGTGCCAGCAGACTGGGACAGGGAGGTAGCTATGGCTACACCTTC.

At least ten counts were recorded for this clonotype. The CDR3 reads CSVGKNEQFF. CDR3 in DNA: TGCAGCGTTGGAAAGAATGAGCAGTTCTTC. This chain connects TRBV29-1 to TRBJ2-1; D remains ambiguous. This CDR3 spans 10 amino acids. CDR1 SQVTM and CDR2 ANQGSEA come from the germline V gene. V lost 4 bases, J lost 7 bases, and 5 bases lay in between.

This clonotype came up once. This chain links TRBV7-9 with TRBJ2-7; D possibly corresponds to TRBD2 (5 bases). Trimming took off 2 bases at V and 4 bases at J, with 12 bases between the two ends. The CDR3 has 14 residues. Germline lookup yields CDR1 SEHNR and CDR2 FQNEAQ (reference sequence). CDR3 sequence reads: CASSLWPGKYEQYF. As DNA, the CDR3 is TGTGCCAGCAGCTTATGGCCGGGAAAATACGAGCAGTACTTC.

This clonotype was detected only a few times. The chain recombines TRBV20-1 with TRBJ1-4; D not resolved. The germline CDR1 and CDR2 sequences are DFQATT and SNEGSKA (reference sequence). V dropped 1 base and J dropped 6 bases, with 12 bases sitting between them. The CDR3 totals 14 residues. The CDR3 bases are TGCAGTGCTAGAGGGAGGAGAGCAGATGAAAAACTGTTTTTT. It codes for CSARGRRADEKLFF.